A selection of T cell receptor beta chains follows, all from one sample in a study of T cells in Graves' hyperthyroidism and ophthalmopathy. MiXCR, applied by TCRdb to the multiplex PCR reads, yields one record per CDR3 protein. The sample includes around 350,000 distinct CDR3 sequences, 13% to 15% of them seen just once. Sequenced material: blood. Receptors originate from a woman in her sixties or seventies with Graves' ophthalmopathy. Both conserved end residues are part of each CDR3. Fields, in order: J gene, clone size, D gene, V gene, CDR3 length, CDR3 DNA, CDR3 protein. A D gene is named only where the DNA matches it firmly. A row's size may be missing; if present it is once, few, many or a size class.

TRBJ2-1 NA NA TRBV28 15 TGTGCCAGCAGCACACGCGAGCGGGTATACAATGAGCAGTTCTTC CASSTRERVYNEQFF
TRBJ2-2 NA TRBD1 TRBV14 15 TGTGCCAGCAGCCAAACAGGGGAGAGGGCCGGGGAGCTGTTTTTT CASSQTGERAGELFF
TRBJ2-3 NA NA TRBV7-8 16 TGTGCCAGCAGCCACCGGAGCAGCGGATACACAGATACGCAGTATTTT CASSHRSSGYTDTQYF
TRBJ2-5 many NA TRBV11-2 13 TGTGCCAGCAGCCCTGACATGCAAGAGACCCAGTACTTC CASSPDMQETQYF
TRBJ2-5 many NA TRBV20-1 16 TGCAGTGCTCGGGACGGTAGCGGTGGGACTGGGGAGACCCAGTACTTC CSARDGSGGTGETQYF
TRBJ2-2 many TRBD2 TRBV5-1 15 TGCGCCAGCAGCAGAACTAGCGGAGACACCGGGGAGCTGTTTTTT CASSRTSGDTGELFF
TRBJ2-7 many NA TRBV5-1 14 TGCGCCAGCAGCTTGGACAGGGCCTTGGGGGAGCAGTACTTC CASSLDRALGEQYF
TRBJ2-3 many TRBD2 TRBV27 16 TGTGCCAGCAGTCCACGCCTAGCGGGGGACACAGATACGCAGTATTTT CASSPRLAGDTDTQYF
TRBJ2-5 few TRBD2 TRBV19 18 TGTGCCAGTAGCCGGGGACTAGCGGCAACGGAATTCGAAGAGACCCAGTACTTC CASSRGLAATEFEETQYF
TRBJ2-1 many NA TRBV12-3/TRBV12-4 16 TGTGCCAGCAGTCCTAGCTGGACGGCCTCCTACAATGAGCAGTTCTTC CASSPSWTASYNEQFF
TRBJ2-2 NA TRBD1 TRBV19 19 TGTGCCAGTAGTACACCGCGCCGGGACAGGGGCCGGGGATCCGGGGAGCTGTTTTTT CASSTPRRDRGRGSGELFF
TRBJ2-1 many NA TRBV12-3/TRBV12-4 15 TGTGCCAGCAGTTTATCGCTAGCCCCCTACAATGAGCAGTTCTTC CASSLSLAPYNEQFF
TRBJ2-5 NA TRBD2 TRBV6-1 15 TGTGCCAGCAGTCAACAAGGACTAGCGGGAGAGACCCAGTACTTC CASSQQGLAGETQYF
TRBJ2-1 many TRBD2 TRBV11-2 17 TGTGCCAGCAGCTCGAAGAAACTAGCGGGGGGAGCGAATGAGCAGTTCTTC CASSSKKLAGGANEQFF
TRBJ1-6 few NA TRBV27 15 TGTGCCAGCAGTTTATTAGAAGGGTCTAGTTCACCCCTCCACTTT CASSLLEGSSSPLHF
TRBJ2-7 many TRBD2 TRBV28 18 TGTGCCAGCAGTTCCCAAGTCGACTACGACGGGAGGGCCGACGAGCAGTACTTC CASSSQVDYDGRADEQYF
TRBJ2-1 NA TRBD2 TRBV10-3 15 TGTGTCATCAGCCCGCCGGGGCGGGAGCTCAATGAGCAGTTCTTC CVISPPGRELNEQFF
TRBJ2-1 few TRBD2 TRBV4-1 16 TGCGCCAGCAGCCAACAACTAGCGGGAGGTCACAATGAGCAGTTCTTC CASSQQLAGGHNEQFF
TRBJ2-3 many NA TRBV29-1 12 TGCAGCGCCCTGCCGGGCGCAGATACGCAGTATTTT CSALPGADTQYF
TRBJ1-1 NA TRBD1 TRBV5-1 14 TGCGCCAGCAGCATCCCGGGACAGGAGACTGAAGCTTTCTTT CASSIPGQETEAFF
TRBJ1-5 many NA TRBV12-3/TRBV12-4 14 TGTGCCAGCAGCCTCTCTGGGGGCAATCAGCCCCAGCATTTT CASSLSGGNQPQHF
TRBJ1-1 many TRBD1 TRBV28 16 TGTGCCAGCAGTTTGGGGGGGCAGGGGGTGGGCACTGAAGCTTTCTTT CASSLGGQGVGTEAFF